This T cell receptor (beta chain) was obtained from a study of T-cell memory formation after mild COVID-19. TCRdb itself ran the 5' RACE reads through MiXCR, one entry per CDR3 protein. The sample records some 130,000 distinct CDR3 sequences, about 6% being singletons. The study, taken as a whole, reports: Clones which contracted sat mainly in CM and EM if CD4+, and in EMRA if CD8+.

In its sample, this clonotype was seen a few times. Antigen: not known. The sequenced material came from PBMCs or a T cell subset sorted from them (not recorded which). This TCR derives from an adult woman who had mild COVID-19 (a few samples of this study predate the infection). Cell type and time point are not known.

CDR3 residues: CSASQIEAFF. DNA of the CDR3: TGCAGTGCTAGCCAGATTGAAGCTTTCTTT. This chain uses TRBV20-1 with TRBJ1-1; D is uncertain. V lost 3 bases, J lost 7 bases, and 6 bases lay in between. The CDR3 length is 10 residues. CDR1 and CDR2 (germline): DFQATT, SNEGSKA (reference sequence).